A single sample is the source of the 5 T cell receptor beta chains below, sequenced in a study of cytomegalovirus exposure and HLA in healthy donors. This PCR relied on a set of 60 Vbeta primers and 13 Jbeta primers. Data came from immunoSEQ multiplex PCR; TCRdb stores just in-frame clones and leaves some out. The sample carries about 260,000 clones, just over 70% recorded once. The sequenced sample was PBMCs. The receptors shown here come from a female donor in good health and CMV-seronegative.

This clone has only a few counts. The chain combines TRBV6-5 with TRBJ1-4; TRBD1 aligns across 8 bases. The length of the CDR3 is 13 residues. Trimming took 10 bases from V and 8 from J; bases not matched to a gene: 9. Looked up from germline, CDR1 is MNHEY and CDR2 is SVGAGI. The CDR3 protein is CATRTGLEEKLFF. DNA for the CDR3: TGTGCCACCCGGACAGGGTTGGAGGAAAAACTGTTTTTT.

The sample holds one count of this clone. This sequence joins TRBV5-1 and TRBJ1-1; 10 positions match TRBD1. The CDR3 contains 15 residues. Germline V gene sequence: CDR1 SGHRS, CDR2 YFSETQ. J lost 1 base, V lost 0 bases, and 0 bases had no gene match. The CDR3 DNA sequence: TGCGCCAGCAGCTTGGGGGACAGGGGGAACACTGAAGCTTTCTTT. Protein product: CASSLGDRGNTEAFF.

The chain employs TRBV30 and TRBJ1-3, with D unresolved. This CDR3 is built from 12 residues. Trimming took off 1 base at V and 4 bases at J, with 5 bases between the two ends. Germline CDR1 and CDR2: GTSNPN and SVGIG (reference sequence). In nucleotides, the CDR3 is TGTGCCTGGAGTGCACAAGGAAACACCATATATTTT. It translates to CAWSAQGNTIYF.

This clone came up a few times. The rearrangement uses TRBV14 and TRBJ2-3; 9 bases fit TRBD2. Germline CDR1 SGHDN, CDR2 FVKESK. Trimming cost V 3 bases and J 3 bases; bases outside gene matches: 7. There are 16 residues in the CDR3. This chain's CDR3 is CASSQVSGSPTDTQYF. The CDR3 DNA is TGTGCCAGCAGCCAGGTTAGCGGGAGCCCTACAGATACGCAGTATTTT.

The chain has TRBV29-1 and TRBJ1-2; D is ambiguous. V was trimmed by 3 bases and J by 6 bases, leaving 5 bases between them. The germline V gene has CDR1 SQVTM and CDR2 ANQGSEA. CDR3 length: 10 amino acids. The CDR3 region is CSVERNGYTF. In DNA, the CDR3 is TGCAGCGTTGAGCGGAATGGCTACACCTTC.